These T cell receptor beta chains were read from a single sample in a study of shared clonotypes between healthy human individuals. Profiled with immunoSEQ multiplex PCR; TCRdb holds only in-frame clones, not every one. The sample carries around 2,100,000 clones, about 95% recorded once. The material sequenced was naive CD8+ T cells sorted from blood. These TCRs come from a man aged 18-30 years in good health. Both conserved end residues are part of each CDR3. D genes are given only for firm matches. A row's size may be missing; if present it is once, few, many or a size class.

d_gene	v_gene	abundance	len	j_gene	CDR3nt	CDR3aa
.	TRBV27	.	13	TRBJ2-1	TGTGCCAGCAGTTTATCTGGAAATAATGAGCAGTTCTTC	CASSLSGNNEQFF
TRBD2	TRBV9	.	16	TRBJ2-3	TGTGCCAGCAGCCGCCCTGCGGGAGCGAGCACAGATACGCAGTATTTT	CASSRPAGASTDTQYF
.	TRBV19	.	13	TRBJ2-1	TGTGCCAGTAGTATGTCTAGCCACAATGAGCAGTTCTTC	CASSMSSHNEQFF
TRBD1	TRBV13	.	15	TRBJ1-1	TGTGCCAGCAGCAGACCGGACAGGGAAAACACTGAAGCTTTCTTT	CASSRPDRENTEAFF
TRBD1	TRBV2	.	17	TRBJ1-1	TGTGCCAGCAGTGTACAGGGGGCTGGCAATATGAACACTGAAGCTTTCTTT	CASSVQGAGNMNTEAFF
TRBD1	TRBV19	.	16	TRBJ2-7	TGTGCCAGTAGTATAGATCTTGAGACAGGGAGCGACGAGCAGTACTTC	CASSIDLETGSDEQYF
TRBD1	TRBV5-1	.	15	TRBJ2-7	TGCGCCAGCAGCTGGTCCGGACAGGGGTATTACGAGCAGTACTTC	CASSWSGQGYYEQYF
.	TRBV7-9	.	16	TRBJ2-3	TGTGCCAGCAGCGAGACCGGGACATCGACTTCAGATACGCAGTATTTT	CASSETGTSTSDTQYF
TRBD1	TRBV28	.	16	TRBJ1-1	TGTGCCAGCAGTCCCTCCGGGACAGGGGGGAACACTGAAGCTTTCTTT	CASSPSGTGGNTEAFF
.	TRBV4-1	.	16	TRBJ2-3	TGCGCCAGCAGCCAAGCTCTAGTTTCTAGCACAGATACGCAGTATTTT	CASSQALVSSTDTQYF
.	TRBV7-9	.	15	TRBJ2-5	TGTGCCAGCAGCCCCGGAGGGGGGGGTAGGGAGACCCAGTACTTC	CASSPGGGGRETQYF
TRBD1	TRBV19	.	14	TRBJ1-1	TGTGCCAGTAGTATAGATCCACAGGGGTATGAAGCTTTCTTT	CASSIDPQGYEAFF
.	TRBV4-1	.	15	TRBJ2-5	TGCGCCAGCAGCCAAGAATCGGGTGATCGAGAGACCCAGTACTTC	CASSQESGDRETQYF
.	TRBV19	once	15	TRBJ2-5	TGTGCCAGTAGTATAAGTCCGGAGGGTGCCGAGACCCAGTACTTC	CASSISPEGAETQYF
TRBD1	TRBV7-9	.	15	TRBJ1-2	TGTGCCAGCAGCTCCGGACAGGCCGGGGCCTATGGCTACACCTTC	CASSSGQAGAYGYTF
TRBD2	TRBV9	.	15	TRBJ2-3	TGTGCCAGCAGCGCCGGGGGGTCTCGGGCAGATACGCAGTATTTT	CASSAGGSRADTQYF
.	TRBV7-9	.	14	TRBJ1-6	TGTGCCAGCAGTCAAATACAGGGAAATTCACCCCTCCACTTT	CASSQIQGNSPLHF
.	TRBV2	.	14	TRBJ1-4	TGTGCCAGCAGATCAGACAGGACCCCTGAAAAACTGTTTTTT	CASRSDRTPEKLFF
.	TRBV15	.	20	TRBJ1-2	TGTGCCACCAGCAGAGCGAGGGGAACAGACCCGGGACTAGCTAACTATGGCTACACCTTC	CATSRARGTDPGLANYGYTF
TRBD1	TRBV7-9	.	13	TRBJ2-7	TGTGCCAGCAGCGGGACAGGGAAAGACGAGCAGTACTTC	CASSGTGKDEQYF
.	TRBV5-6	.	14	TRBJ2-4	TGTGCCAGCAGCTCCAACTTAGGGGGGGACATTCAGTACTTC	CASSSNLGGDIQYF
.	TRBV30	.	15	TRBJ1-3	TGTGCCTGGGAGGCGGGGGCCTCCTCTGGAAACACCATATATTTT	CAWEAGASSGNTIYF